The 22 T cell receptor beta chains reported below all come from one sample, sequenced in a study of cytomegalovirus exposure and HLA in healthy donors. PCR amplification relied on 60 Vbeta primers (plus 13 Jbeta primers). Method: immunoSEQ multiplex PCR; TCRdb's copy keeps in-frame clones and lacks some. The data hold more than 110,000 clones, with over 60% observed a single time. The material sequenced was PBMCs. These receptors originate from a male donor in good health and CMV-seropositive.

This chain connects TRBV5-1 to TRBJ2-2; 9 nucleotides agree with TRBD1. V dropped 2 bases and J dropped 1; count of bases not matched to a gene: 6. The CDR3 runs to 17 residues. Germline lookup yields CDR1 SGHRS and CDR2 YFSETQ. The CDR3 sequence: CASSLGTGRMNTGELFF. The CDR3 bases are TGCGCCAGCAGCTTAGGGACAGGGAGGATGAACACCGGGGAGCTGTTTTTT.

V and J are TRBV9 and TRBJ2-1, with D maybe TRBD2 (6 bases). V lost 0 bases to trimming and J lost 4 bases, with 11 bases between them. The germline V gene has CDR1 SGDLS and CDR2 YYNGEE. The CDR3 length is 15 residues. The CDR3: CASSVGGSGYNEQFF. The CDR3 region has the DNA TGTGCCAGCAGCGTAGGGGGTAGCGGATACAATGAGCAGTTCTTC.

The chain combines TRBV2 with TRBJ1-2; 8 bases fit TRBD1. V shed 8 bases and J 4 bases; nucleotides not matched to a gene: 6. Germline CDR1 SNHLY, CDR2 FYNNEI. CDR3 length equals 13 residues. The CDR3 nucleotides are TGTGCCAGCGCCGGGACAGGAGGCTATGGCTACACCTTC. It is translated as CASAGTGGYGYTF. Together with reference TRBV2 and TRBJ1-2, the CDR3 gives the full variable domain: EPEVTQTPSHQVTQMGQEVILRCVPISNHLYFYWYRQILGQKVEFLVSFYNNEISEKSEIFDDQFSVERPDGSNFTLKIRSTKLEDSAMYFCASAGTGGYGYTFGSGTRLTVV.

This sequence joins TRBV5-4 and TRBJ1-2, with 7 bases matching TRBD1. From germline, CDR1 is SGHNT and CDR2 YYREEE (reference sequence). J lost 0 bases, V lost 0 bases, and 2 bases had no gene match. This CDR3 has 15 residues. The CDR3 here is CASSLGDRPNYGYTF. The CDR3 nucleotides read TGTGCCAGCAGCTTGGGGGACAGACCTAACTATGGCTACACCTTC.

The rearrangement joins TRBV5-4 to TRBJ2-1, with 10 bases that match TRBD2. The CDR3 length is 18 residues. The germline gives CDR1 SGHNT, CDR2 YYREEE (reference sequence). With V trimmed by 0 bases and J by 9 bases, 15 bases remained unmatched. As DNA, the CDR3 is TGTGCCAGCAGCTTGGCGCTGGGAGCGGGGGGGGCGGGGCCTGAGCAGTTCTTC. As protein: CASSLALGAGGAGPEQFF.

The J gene is TRBJ2-2, the V gene TRBV13, with 10 nucleotides matching TRBD1. V dropped 4 bases and J dropped 8; count of bases not matched to a gene: 13. The CDR3 is 17 residues long. Germline assignment: CDR1 PRHDT and CDR2 FYEKMQ (reference sequence). The CDR3 nucleotides read TGTGCCAGCAGCTCGTTCCGGACAGGGGGGGTTTCGGGGGAGCTGTTTTTT. It specifies CASSSFRTGGVSGELFF. Combining the CDR3 with reference TRBV13 and TRBJ2-2 gives the whole variable domain AAGVIQSPRHLIKEKRETATLKCYPIPRHDTVYWYQQGPGQDPQFLISFYEKMQSDKGSIPDRFSAQQFSDYHSELNMSSLELGDSALYFCASSSFRTGGVSGELFFGEGSRLTVL.

V and J are TRBV27 and TRBJ2-1; 11 nucleotides match TRBD2. The germline V gene has CDR1 MNHEY and CDR2 SMNVEV (reference sequence). The CDR3 loop spans 15 amino acids. Losses at the gene ends were 6 bases for V and 2 bases for J; bases not matched to a gene: 3. CDR3 in DNA: TGTGCCAGCAGGAAACTAGCGGGAGCCTACAATGAGCAGTTCTTC. Protein: CASRKLAGAYNEQFF.

V and J are TRBV28 and TRBJ1-6; 7 bases fit TRBD1. Germline loops: CDR1 MDHEN, CDR2 SYDVKM. The CDR3 is 13 amino acids. V shed 7 bases, J shed 13 bases, and the junction held 10 bases outside the gene matches. CDR3 protein: CASIGDSPFPLHF. The CDR3 nucleotides are TGTGCCAGCATTGGGGACAGCCCCTTTCCCCTCCACTTT.

This sequence joins TRBV6-5 and TRBJ1-1; TRBD1 agrees at 8 bases. CDR1 and CDR2 from the germline V gene are MNHEY and SVGAGI. The J segment lost 1 base and the V segment lost 4 bases, leaving 8 bases of the junction unmatched. The CDR3 has 16 residues. DNA for the CDR3: TGTGCCAGCAGTTTCGACGGGACAGGAGAGAACACTGAAGCTTTCTTT. This translates into CASSFDGTGENTEAFF.

This rearrangement joins TRBV5-1 to TRBJ2-3; 13 bases are shared with TRBD2. This CDR3 spans 17 amino acids. The germline V gene encodes CDR1 SGHRS and CDR2 YFSETQ. Trimming cost V 6 bases and J 7 bases; bases outside gene matches: 14. CDR3 bases: TGCGCCAGCAACACCGGGACTAGCGGGATACAACGCAATACGCAGTATTTT. The encoded protein is CASNTGTSGIQRNTQYF.

This clone was seen a few times. V is TRBV5-1 and J is TRBJ1-1; 12 nucleotides align to TRBD1. The germline V gene has CDR1 SGHRS and CDR2 YFSETQ. The CDR3 runs to 14 residues. Trimming at V came to 4 bases and at J to 7 bases, leaving 5 bases not matched to a gene. The CDR3 DNA follows: TGCGCCAGCAGCCCGGGACAGGGGGCTAATGAAGCTTTCTTT. It translates to CASSPGQGANEAFF.

This chain links TRBV4-1 with TRBJ2-1; TRBD2 aligns across 11 bases. Germline V gives CDR1 MGHRA, CDR2 YSYEKL. The V segment lost 3 bases and the J segment 7 bases; nucleotides outside the gene matches: 14. The CDR3 sequence is 18 residues long. CDR3 amino acids: CASSHPRIAGGSPNEQFF. The DNA of the CDR3 is TGCGCCAGCAGCCACCCCCGGATAGCGGGAGGGTCCCCGAATGAGCAGTTCTTC.

This sequence joins TRBV7-2 and TRBJ2-5; the match to TRBD2 covers 16 bases. The junction had 7 bases not matched to a gene; V was cut back by 5 bases and J by 7 bases. The germline V gene has CDR1 SGHTA and CDR2 FQGNSA. The CDR3 runs 16 residues. CDR3 DNA: TGTGCCAGCAGCGGGGGACTAGCGGGGGGGCATGGGACCCAGTACTTC. This encodes CASSGGLAGGHGTQYF.

A few counts support this clone. Compared with germline, one end of the junction differs, possibly owing to a read error. The J gene is TRBJ2-7, the V gene TRBV7-9; 7 bases are shared with TRBD2. The CDR3 runs to 12 residues. Germline CDR1 reads SEHNR; CDR2 reads FQNEAQ (reference sequence). The CDR3 DNA sequence: TGTTCCAGCAGCCCGCGGGAGTCCGAGCAGTACTTC. Protein product: CSSSPRESEQYF.

The chain combines TRBV7-6 with TRBJ2-5; 8 bases map to TRBD1. The CDR3 totals 13 residues. The germline gives CDR1 SGHVS, CDR2 FNYEAQ. Trimming removed 5 bases from V and 4 bases from J; junction bases left unmatched: 3. This CDR3 is CASSLGQGETQYF. The CDR3 bases are TGTGCCAGCAGCCTTGGACAGGGAGAGACCCAGTACTTC. The full variable domain, in which reference TRBV7-6 and TRBJ2-5 provide the parts outside the CDR3, is GAGVSQSPRYKVTKRGQDVALRCDPISGHVSLYWYRQALGQGPEFLTYFNYEAQQDKSGLPNDRFSAERPEGSISTLTIQRTEQRDSAMYRCASSLGQGETQYFGPGTRLLVL.

The rearrangement uses TRBV29-1 and TRBJ2-7; weak D call: TRBD1 (6 bases). This CDR3 contains 14 residues. Trimming took off 2 bases at V and 2 bases at J, with 13 bases between the two ends. From germline, CDR1 is SQVTM and CDR2 ANQGSEA. The CDR3 DNA reads as TGCAGCGTTGAATTAGGGGGACCCACCTACGAGCAGTACTTC. It codes for CSVELGGPTYEQYF.

This clone was counted between two and nine times. The gene calls are TRBV7-9 and TRBJ2-7; 8 positions agree with TRBD1. Germline V gives CDR1 SEHNR, CDR2 FQNEAQ (reference sequence). Losses at the gene ends were 5 bases for V and 0 bases for J; bases not matched to a gene: 6. This CDR3 is 15 amino acids long. The CDR3 loop reads CASSPRDRTSYEQYF. Written as DNA, the CDR3 is TGTGCCAGCAGCCCCCGGGACAGGACCTCCTACGAGCAGTACTTC.

The chain recombines TRBV11-1 with TRBJ2-7; a possible D gene is TRBD1 (5 bases). V was trimmed by 5 bases and J by 0 bases, leaving 11 bases between them. This CDR3 is 14 amino acids long. CDR1 is SGHAT and CDR2 is FQDESV in the germline V gene (reference sequence). The CDR3: CASSRRASSYEQYF. The CDR3, as DNA: TGTGCCAGCAGCCGCAGGGCCTCCTCCTACGAGCAGTACTTC.

The gene calls are TRBV13 and TRBJ2-3; 12 nucleotides line up with TRBD2. V gave up 5 bases and J gave up 0 bases; unmatched junction bases: 3. The CDR3 sequence is 16 residues long. Germline V gene data show CDR1 as PRHDT and CDR2 as FYEKMQ (reference sequence). The CDR3 nucleotides read TGTGCCAGCAGCCTGGGGACTAGCGGGAGCACAGATACGCAGTATTTT. Amino acids: CASSLGTSGSTDTQYF.

The V call is TRBV27, the J call TRBJ2-3, with TRBD2 matching 10 bases. Germline CDR1 reads MNHEY; CDR2 reads SMNVEV (reference sequence). The CDR3 has 15 amino acids. Trimming at V came to 5 bases and at J to 2 bases, leaving 4 bases not matched to a gene. The CDR3 sequence: CASSKGLALTDTQYF. CDR3 DNA sequence: TGTGCCAGCAGTAAGGGACTAGCGCTCACAGATACGCAGTATTTT.

The V gene is TRBV5-4, the J gene TRBJ2-1; the match to TRBD1 covers 7 bases. Germline loops: CDR1 SGHNT, CDR2 YYREEE (reference sequence). V dropped 0 bases and J dropped 5; count of bases not matched to a gene: 5. The CDR3 has 15 amino acids. The CDR3: CASSLGQGPHNEQFF. The CDR3 coding sequence is TGTGCCAGCAGCTTGGGACAGGGCCCTCACAATGAGCAGTTCTTC.

This chain links TRBV5-1 with TRBJ2-2; a weak D match, TRBD1 (6 bases). The germline CDR1 and CDR2 sequences are SGHRS and YFSETQ. The V end was cut by 5 bases, the J end by 4 bases, with 9 bases between. The CDR3 consists of 13 residues. The CDR3 sequence is CASRIQGTGELFF. The CDR3 DNA reads TGCGCCAGCAGGATACAGGGCACCGGGGAGCTGTTTTTT.